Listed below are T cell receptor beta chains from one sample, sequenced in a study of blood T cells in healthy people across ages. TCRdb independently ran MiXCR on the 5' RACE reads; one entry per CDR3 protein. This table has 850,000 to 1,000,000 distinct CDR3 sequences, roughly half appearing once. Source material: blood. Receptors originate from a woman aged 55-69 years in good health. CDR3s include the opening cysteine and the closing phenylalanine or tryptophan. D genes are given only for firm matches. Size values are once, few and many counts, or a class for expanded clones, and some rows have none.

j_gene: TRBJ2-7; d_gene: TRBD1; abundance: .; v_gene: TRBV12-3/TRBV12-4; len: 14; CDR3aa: CASSAGTGFYEQYF; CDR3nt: TGTGCCAGCAGCGCCGGGACAGGGTTTTACGAGCAGTACTTC
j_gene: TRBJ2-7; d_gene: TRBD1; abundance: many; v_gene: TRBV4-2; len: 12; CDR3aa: CASSQTGNEQYF; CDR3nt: TGTGCCAGCAGCCAGACAGGGAACGAGCAGTACTTC
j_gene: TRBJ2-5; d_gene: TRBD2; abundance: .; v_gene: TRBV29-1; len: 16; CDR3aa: CSVWISGRALPETQYF; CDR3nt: TGCAGCGTTTGGATTAGCGGGAGGGCATTACCTGAGACCCAGTACTTC
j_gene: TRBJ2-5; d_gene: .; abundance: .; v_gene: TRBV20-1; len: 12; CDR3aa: CSARRGQETQYF; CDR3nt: TGCAGTGCTAGGAGGGGGCAAGAGACCCAGTACTTC
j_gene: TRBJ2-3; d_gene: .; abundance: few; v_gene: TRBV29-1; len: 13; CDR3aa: CSVETFRTDTQYF; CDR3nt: TGCAGCGTTGAAACCTTTCGCACAGATACGCAGTATTTT
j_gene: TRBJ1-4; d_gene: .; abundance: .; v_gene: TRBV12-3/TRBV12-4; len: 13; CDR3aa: CASSLTENEKLFF; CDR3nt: TGTGCCAGCAGTTTGACGGAAAATGAAAAACTGTTTTTT
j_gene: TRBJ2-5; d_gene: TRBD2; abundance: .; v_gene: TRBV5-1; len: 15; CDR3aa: CASSLVGLESETQYF; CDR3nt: TGCGCCAGCAGCTTGGTAGGACTAGAATCGGAGACCCAGTACTTC
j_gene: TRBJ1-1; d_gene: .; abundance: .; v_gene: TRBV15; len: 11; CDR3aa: CATSTRGGAFF; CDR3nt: TGTGCCACCAGCACCAGAGGGGGAGCTTTCTTT
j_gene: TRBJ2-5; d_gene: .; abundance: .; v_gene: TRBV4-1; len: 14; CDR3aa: CASSQGPQGWEQYF; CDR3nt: TGCGCCAGCAGCCAAGGCCCCCAGGGGTGGGAGCAGTACTTC
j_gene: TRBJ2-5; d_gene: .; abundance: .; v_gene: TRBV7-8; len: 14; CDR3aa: CASSLPGVQETQYF; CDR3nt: TGTGCCAGCAGCTTACCGGGAGTTCAAGAGACCCAGTACTTC
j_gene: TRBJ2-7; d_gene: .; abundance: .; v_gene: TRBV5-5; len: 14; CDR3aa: CASSFSEGPYEQYF; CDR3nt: TGTGCCAGCAGCTTCTCGGAGGGCCCCTACGAGCAGTACTTC
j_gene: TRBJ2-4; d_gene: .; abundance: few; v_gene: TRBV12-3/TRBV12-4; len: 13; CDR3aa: CASRLVGADIQYF; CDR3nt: TGTGCCAGCAGGTTGGTGGGGGCGGACATTCAGTACTTC
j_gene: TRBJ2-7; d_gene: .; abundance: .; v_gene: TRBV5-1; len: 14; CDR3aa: CASSLDISGYEQYF; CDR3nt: TGCGCCAGCAGCTTGGATATTAGCGGCTACGAGCAGTACTTC
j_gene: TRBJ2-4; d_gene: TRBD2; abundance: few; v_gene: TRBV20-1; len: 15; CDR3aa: CSARLTSGHKNIQYF; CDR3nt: TGCAGTGCCAGACTGACTAGCGGCCACAAAAACATTCAGTACTTC
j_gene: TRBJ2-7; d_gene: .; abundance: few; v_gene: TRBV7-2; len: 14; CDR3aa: CASSRAVRSYEQYF; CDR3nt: TGTGCCAGCAGCCGAGCGGTGCGCTCCTACGAGCAGTACTTC
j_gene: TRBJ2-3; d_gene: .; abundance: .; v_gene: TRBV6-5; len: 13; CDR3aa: CASSDSGQDTQYF; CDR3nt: TGTGCCAGCAGTGACTCCGGACAAGATACGCAGTATTTT
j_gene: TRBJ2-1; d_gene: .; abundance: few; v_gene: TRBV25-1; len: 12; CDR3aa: CASSDSGGAQFF; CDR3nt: TGTGCCAGTAGTGATTCCGGGGGTGCGCAGTTCTTC
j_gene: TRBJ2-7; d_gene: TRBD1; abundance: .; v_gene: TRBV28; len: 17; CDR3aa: CASSSPGQGVAYNEQYF; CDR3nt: TGTGCCAGCAGTTCGCCGGGACAGGGAGTGGCCTACAATGAGCAGTACTTC
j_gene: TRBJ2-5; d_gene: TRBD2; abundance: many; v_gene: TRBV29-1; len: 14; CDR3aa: CSATERGRQETQYF; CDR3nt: TGCAGCGCGACCGAGCGGGGCCGTCAAGAGACCCAGTACTTC
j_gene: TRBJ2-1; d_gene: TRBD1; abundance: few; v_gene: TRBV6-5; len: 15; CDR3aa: CASSYRGTGDNEQFF; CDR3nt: TGTGCCAGCAGTTACCGGGGGACAGGGGACAATGAGCAGTTCTTC
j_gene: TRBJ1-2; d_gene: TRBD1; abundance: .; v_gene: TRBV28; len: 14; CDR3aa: CAADGTGAPYGYTF; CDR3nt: TGTGCGGCAGATGGGACAGGGGCACCTTATGGCTACACCTTC
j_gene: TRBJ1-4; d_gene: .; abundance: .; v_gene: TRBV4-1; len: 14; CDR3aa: CASSDTGSNEKLFF; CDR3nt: TGCGCCAGCAGCGACACAGGGAGCAATGAAAAACTGTTTTTT
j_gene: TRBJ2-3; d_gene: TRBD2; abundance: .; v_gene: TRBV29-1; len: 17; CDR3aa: CSVEESSRLAGSNTQYF; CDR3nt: TGCAGCGTTGAAGAGAGCTCCCGACTAGCGGGATCGAATACGCAGTATTTT
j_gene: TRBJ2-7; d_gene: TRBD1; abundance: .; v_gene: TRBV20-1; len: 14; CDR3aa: CSANRGFGLGEQYF; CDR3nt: TGCAGTGCTAACAGGGGATTTGGACTTGGCGAGCAGTACTTC
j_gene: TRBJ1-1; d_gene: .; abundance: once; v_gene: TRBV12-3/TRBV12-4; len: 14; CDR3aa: CASGSRTTNTEAFF; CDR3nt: TGTGCCAGCGGTTCCAGGACAACGAACACTGAAGCTTTCTTT
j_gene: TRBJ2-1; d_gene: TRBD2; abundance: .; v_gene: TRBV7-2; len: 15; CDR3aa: CASSKSGRGDNEQFF; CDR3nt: TGTGCCAGCAGCAAGAGCGGGAGAGGTGACAATGAGCAGTTCTTC
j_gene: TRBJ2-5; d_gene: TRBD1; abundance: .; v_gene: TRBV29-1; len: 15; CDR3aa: CSVERDRGSHNEQYF; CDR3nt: TGCAGCGTTGAAAGGGACAGGGGCTCCCACAATGAGCAGTACTTC
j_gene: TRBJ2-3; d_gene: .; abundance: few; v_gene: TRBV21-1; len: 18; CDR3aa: CASSKGSVSDRGRDTQYF; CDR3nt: TGTGCCAGCAGCAAAGGTTCCGTCTCGGACAGGGGGAGAGATACGCAGTATTTT
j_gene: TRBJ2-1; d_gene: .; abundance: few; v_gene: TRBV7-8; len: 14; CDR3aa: CASSPGEGYNEQFF; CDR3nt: TGTGCCAGCAGCCCAGGGGAGGGATACAATGAGCAGTTCTTC
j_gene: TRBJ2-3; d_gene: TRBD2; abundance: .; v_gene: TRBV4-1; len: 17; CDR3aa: CASSQDGTSGITDTQYF; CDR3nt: TGCGCCAGCAGCCAAGACGGCACTAGCGGGATCACAGATACGCAGTATTTT
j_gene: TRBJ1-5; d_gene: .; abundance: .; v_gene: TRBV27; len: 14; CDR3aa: CASSLNGANQPQHF; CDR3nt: TGTGCCAGCAGTTTAAACGGAGCCAATCAGCCCCAGCATTTT
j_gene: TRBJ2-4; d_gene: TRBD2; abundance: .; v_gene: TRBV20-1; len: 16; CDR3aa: CSARGTSGPAKNIQYF; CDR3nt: TGCAGTGCTAGAGGGACTAGCGGCCCAGCCAAAAACATTCAGTACTTC
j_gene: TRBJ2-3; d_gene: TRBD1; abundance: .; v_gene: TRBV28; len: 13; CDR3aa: CASRTQGTDTQYF; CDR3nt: TGTGCCAGCAGAACACAGGGGACAGATACGCAGTATTTT
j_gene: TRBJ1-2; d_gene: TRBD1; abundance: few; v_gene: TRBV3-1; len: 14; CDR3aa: CASSARQGIDGYTF; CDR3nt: TGTGCCAGCAGCGCCCGACAGGGGATTGATGGCTACACCTTC
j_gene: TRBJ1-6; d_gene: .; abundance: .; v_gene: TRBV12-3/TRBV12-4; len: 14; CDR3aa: CARSKDSLNSPLHF; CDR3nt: TGTGCCAGGAGTAAGGACAGCCTGAATTCACCCCTCCACTTT
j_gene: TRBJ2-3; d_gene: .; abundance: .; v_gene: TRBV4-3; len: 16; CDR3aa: CASSPQVWRRTDTQYF; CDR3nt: TGCGCCAGCAGCCCCCAAGTTTGGCGTCGGACAGATACGCAGTATTTT
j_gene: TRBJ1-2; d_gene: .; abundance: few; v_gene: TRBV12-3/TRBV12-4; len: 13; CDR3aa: CASSAGPSYGYTF; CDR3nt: TGTGCCAGCAGCGCGGGACCGTCCTATGGCTACACCTTC
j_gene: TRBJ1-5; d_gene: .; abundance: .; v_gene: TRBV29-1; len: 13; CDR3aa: CSVADRSNQPQHF; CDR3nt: TGCAGCGTTGCAGACCGGAGCAATCAGCCCCAGCATTTT
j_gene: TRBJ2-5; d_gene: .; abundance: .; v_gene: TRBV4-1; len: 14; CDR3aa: CASSQGPSPETQYF; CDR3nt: TGCGCCAGCAGCCAGGGACCGTCCCCAGAGACCCAGTACTTC
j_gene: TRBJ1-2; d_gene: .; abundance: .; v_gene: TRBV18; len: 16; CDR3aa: CASSPDPDRTSGGYTF; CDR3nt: TGTGCCAGCTCACCCGACCCGGACAGAACCTCGGGTGGCTACACCTTC
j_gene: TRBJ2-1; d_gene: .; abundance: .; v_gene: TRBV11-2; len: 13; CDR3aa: CASSFRRPREQFF; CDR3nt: TGTGCCAGCAGCTTCCGGCGACCCCGTGAGCAGTTCTTC
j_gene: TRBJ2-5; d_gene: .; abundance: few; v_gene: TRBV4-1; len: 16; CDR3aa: CASSQGWGPPQETQYF; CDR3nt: TGCGCCAGCAGCCAGGGGTGGGGACCACCCCAAGAGACCCAGTACTTC
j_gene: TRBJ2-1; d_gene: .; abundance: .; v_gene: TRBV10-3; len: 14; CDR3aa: CAISEQGSYNEQFF; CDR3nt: TGTGCCATCAGTGAGCAGGGTTCCTACAATGAGCAGTTCTTC
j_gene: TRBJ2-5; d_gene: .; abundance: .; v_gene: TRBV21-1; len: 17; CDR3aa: CASMNGLAGRLQETQYF; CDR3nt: TGTGCCAGCATGAATGGACTAGCGGGGCGGCTCCAAGAGACCCAGTACTTC
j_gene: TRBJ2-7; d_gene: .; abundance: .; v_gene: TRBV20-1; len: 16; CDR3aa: CSASPIERRVAYEQYF; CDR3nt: TGCAGTGCTAGCCCCATTGAGCGGAGAGTAGCCTACGAGCAGTACTTC
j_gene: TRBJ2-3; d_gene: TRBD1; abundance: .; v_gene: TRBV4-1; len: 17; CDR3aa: CASSQDGEQGASDTQYF; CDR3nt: TGCGCCAGCAGCCAAGACGGGGAGCAGGGGGCATCAGATACGCAGTATTTT
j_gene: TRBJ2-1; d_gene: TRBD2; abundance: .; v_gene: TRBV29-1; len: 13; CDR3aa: CSVDTSGGDEQFF; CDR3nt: TGCAGCGTTGATACCAGCGGGGGGGATGAGCAGTTCTTC
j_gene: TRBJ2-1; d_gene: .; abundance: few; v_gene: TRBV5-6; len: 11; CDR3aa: CASTKYNEQFF; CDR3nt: TGTGCCAGCACGAAGTACAATGAGCAGTTCTTC
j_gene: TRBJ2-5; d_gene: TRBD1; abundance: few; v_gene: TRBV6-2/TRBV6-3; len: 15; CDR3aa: CASSYLGQGAWTQYF; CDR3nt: TGTGCCAGCAGTTACTTGGGACAGGGGGCCTGGACCCAGTACTTC
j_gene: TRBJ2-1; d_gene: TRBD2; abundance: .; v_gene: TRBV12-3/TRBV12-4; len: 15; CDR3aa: CASRSSGSLYNEQFF; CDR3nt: TGTGCCAGCAGATCAAGCGGGAGTCTGTACAATGAGCAGTTCTTC
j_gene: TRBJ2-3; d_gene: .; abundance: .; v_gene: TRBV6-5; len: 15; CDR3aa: CASSYSKSMPDTQYF; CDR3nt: TGTGCCAGCAGTTACTCGAAATCCATGCCAGATACGCAGTATTTT
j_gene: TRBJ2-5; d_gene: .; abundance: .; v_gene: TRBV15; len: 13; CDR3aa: CATSRNSWETQYF; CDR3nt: TGTGCCACCAGCAGAAACTCGTGGGAGACCCAGTACTTC
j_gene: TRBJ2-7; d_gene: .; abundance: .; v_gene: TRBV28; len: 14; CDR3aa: CASSFDVSTYEQYF; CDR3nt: TGTGCCAGCAGTTTCGATGTTTCGACCTACGAGCAGTACTTC
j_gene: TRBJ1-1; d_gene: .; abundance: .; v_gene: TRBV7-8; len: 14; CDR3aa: CASSFRRLNTEAFF; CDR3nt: TGTGCCAGCAGCTTCCGGAGATTGAACACTGAAGCTTTCTTT
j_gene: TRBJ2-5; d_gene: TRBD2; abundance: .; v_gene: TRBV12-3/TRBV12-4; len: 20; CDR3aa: CASSSLWNGLAGGTYNEQYF; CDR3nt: TGTGCCAGCAGTTCCCTCTGGAATGGACTAGCGGGAGGTACCTACAATGAGCAGTACTTC
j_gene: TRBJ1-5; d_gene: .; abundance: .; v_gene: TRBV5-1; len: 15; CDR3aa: CASSLTGDSNQPQHF; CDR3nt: TGCGCCAGCAGCTTGACAGGCGATAGCAATCAGCCCCAGCATTTT
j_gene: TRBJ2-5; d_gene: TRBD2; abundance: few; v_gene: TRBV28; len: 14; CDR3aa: CASSEPGLAETQYF; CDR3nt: TGTGCCAGCAGCGAACCGGGACTAGCAGAGACCCAGTACTTC